The 28 T cell receptor beta chains below come from one sample, sequenced in a study of blood T cell repertoires in COVID-19. Libraries were prepared by immunoSEQ multiplex PCR; TCRdb keeps only in-frame clonotypes and omits some of them. The sample comprises 150,000 or so clones, 80% of which are singletons, and around 0.62% rests with the top ten. Sequencing was done on a sample of peripheral blood. The receptors stem from a man in his sixties with acute or convalescent COVID-19.

V and J are TRBV7-2 and TRBJ2-3; D is unresolved. Trimming shortened V by 2 bases and J by 9 bases, and 9 bases separated the two germline ends. This CDR3 spans 12 amino acids. Germline CDR1 is SGHTA and CDR2 is FQGNSA. This CDR3 is CASSLLESTQYF. In DNA, the CDR3 is TGTGCCAGCAGCTTACTAGAAAGCACGCAGTATTTT.

This chain connects TRBV25-1 to TRBJ2-7; the D is unclear. Germline CDR1 is MGHDK and CDR2 is SYGVNS. The CDR3 contains 16 residues. Trimming removed 3 bases from V and 0 bases from J, with 15 bases in between. The CDR3 spells CASSDGVTLTSYEQYF. CDR3 coding DNA: TGTGCCAGCAGTGATGGCGTGACACTGACCTCCTACGAGCAGTACTTC.

This rearrangement joins TRBV5-1 to TRBJ1-4; 8 bases line up with TRBD1. After removal of 3 bases from V and 4 bases from J, the junction contained 2 bases not matched to a gene. From germline, CDR1 is SGHRS and CDR2 YFSETQ. There are 14 residues in the CDR3. The CDR3 sequence is CASSSGQVNEKLFF. CDR3 bases: TGCGCCAGCAGCTCGGGACAGGTTAATGAAAAACTGTTTTTT.

The CDR3 bases are TGTGCCAGCAGACAGGGGAACATAATGAACTATGGCTACACCTTC. Protein sequence: CASRQGNIMNYGYTF. The V and J genes are TRBV25-1 and TRBJ1-2, with 7 bases that match TRBD1. Looked up from germline, CDR1 is MGHDK and CDR2 is SYGVNS. The J segment lost 2 bases and the V segment lost 6 bases, leaving 9 bases of the junction unmatched. CDR3 length: 15 amino acids.

Concerning this clone itself: The junction departs from germline at one end; a sequencing error may be responsible. The V gene is TRBV7-7, the J gene TRBJ2-1; D is perhaps TRBD2 (6 bases). Germline assignment: CDR1 SSHAT and CDR2 FNYEAQ (reference sequence). This CDR3 comprises 15 residues. CDR3 loop: CASSLGLGSYNEQFF. The CDR3 DNA reads TGTGCTAGCAGCCTGGGACTGGGGTCCTACAATGAGCAGTTCTTC.

This chain links TRBV4-1 with TRBJ2-2; 8 bases agree with TRBD1. The germline V gene encodes CDR1 MGHRA and CDR2 YSYEKL. The J segment lost 1 base and the V segment lost 4 bases, leaving 5 bases of the junction unmatched. This CDR3 spans 16 amino acids. The CDR3 DNA is TGCGCCAGCAGCCCAACCGGGACAGGGAACACCGGGGAGCTGTTTTTT. It translates to CASSPTGTGNTGELFF.

CDR3 DNA: TGCGCCAGCAGTACGGACAGGGTTAATTCACCCCTCCACTTT. It translates to CASSTDRVNSPLHF. V is TRBV5-1 and J is TRBJ1-6; TRBD1 matches 8 bases. After removal of 5 bases from V and 6 bases from J, the junction contained 4 bases not matched to a gene. The germline CDR1 and CDR2 sequences are SGHRS and YFSETQ. The CDR3 contains 14 residues.

The chain employs TRBV5-6 and TRBJ2-7, with TRBD1 matching 12 bases. The ends lost 4 bases at V and 7 bases at J; junction bases unmatched: 9. The CDR3 spans 15 residues. Germline assignment: CDR1 SGHDT and CDR2 YYEEEE. The CDR3 loop reads CASSTPGQGAREQYF. CDR3 bases: TGTGCCAGCAGCACACCGGGACAGGGGGCGCGGGAGCAGTACTTC.

This chain links TRBV3-1 (or the pseudogene TRBV3-2) with TRBJ1-1; D gene uncertain. V was shortened by 4 bases and J by 1 base, with 7 bases between the two germline ends. Germline V gives CDR1 LGHDT, CDR2 YNNKEL (reference sequence). This CDR3 is built from 13 residues. CDR3 bases: TGTGCCAGCAGCCCCAGGCCGAACACTGAAGCTTTCTTT. This translates into CASSPRPNTEAFF.

The J gene is TRBJ2-7, the V gene TRBV7-2, with 7 bases that match TRBD1. Germline V gene data show CDR1 as SGHTA and CDR2 as FQGNSA. The length of the CDR3 is 15 residues. V dropped 0 bases and J dropped 3; count of bases not matched to a gene: 5. The chain's CDR3 is CASSLAGTELYEQYF. CDR3 nucleotide sequence: TGTGCCAGCAGCTTAGCGGGGACAGAACTCTACGAGCAGTACTTC.

The V and J genes are TRBV7-9 and TRBJ2-1; TRBD1 aligns across 8 bases. Germline trimming cut 4 bases from V and 10 bases from J; bases unmatched to any gene: 12. The CDR3 runs 15 residues. CDR1 and CDR2 (germline): SEHNR, FQNEAQ (reference sequence). CDR3 amino acids: CASSSGWTGPDEQFF. For the CDR3, the DNA is TGTGCCAGCAGCTCCGGGTGGACAGGGCCGGACGAGCAGTTCTTC.

The chain carries TRBV6-1 and TRBJ2-6, with D possibly being TRBD1 (6 bases). This CDR3 is 16 amino acids long. Trimming took off 2 bases at V and 0 bases at J, with 8 bases between the two ends. CDR1 and CDR2 (germline): MNHNS, SASEGT. CDR3 sequence reads: CASSEQGFSGANVLTF. In DNA form, the CDR3 reads TGTGCCAGCAGTGAACAGGGGTTCTCTGGGGCCAACGTCCTGACTTTC.

The chain is built from TRBV6-5 and TRBJ1-1, with TRBD1 matching over 10 bases. The V segment lost 3 bases and the J segment 11 bases; nucleotides outside the gene matches: 12. Germline V gene lookup returns CDR1 MNHEY and CDR2 SVGAGI. The CDR3 sequence is 15 residues long. In nucleotides, the CDR3 is TGTGCCAGCAGTTATGGGCCCGGGACAGGGGAAAGGGCTTTCTTT. Protein product: CASSYGPGTGERAFF.

The chain couples TRBV7-2 to TRBJ2-7; 9 bases line up with TRBD2. There are 15 residues in the CDR3. The V segment lost 5 bases and the J segment 4 bases; nucleotides outside the gene matches: 9. The germline CDR1 and CDR2 sequences are SGHTA and FQGNSA. CDR3 coding DNA: TGTGCCAGCAGCCCCCCGGGACTAGCAAATTACGAGCAGTACTTC. Protein product: CASSPPGLANYEQYF. Supplemented by reference TRBV7-2 and TRBJ2-7, the full variable domain reads GAGVSQSPSNKVTEKGKDVELRCDPISGHTALYWYRQSLGQGLEFLIYFQGNSAPDKSGLPSDRFSAERTGGSVSTLTIQRTQQEDSAVYLCASSPPGLANYEQYFGPGTRLTVT.

The chain links TRBV4-3 to TRBJ1-5; no reliable D call. V was cut by 0 bases and J by 0 bases, with 15 bases left in between. The CDR3 runs to 18 residues. The germline V gene encodes CDR1 LGHNA and CDR2 YSLEER. CDR3 sequence: CASSQDLSGFNSNQPQHF. CDR3 nucleotides: TGCGCCAGCAGCCAAGACCTTTCAGGATTCAATAGCAATCAGCCCCAGCATTTT.

The V call is TRBV6-5, the J call TRBJ1-2; weak D call: TRBD1 (5 bases). Between the trimmed V and J ends, which lost 7 bases and 7 bases, there was a span of 16 bases. Germline V gene data show CDR1 as MNHEY and CDR2 as SVGAGI. The CDR3 totals 13 residues. The CDR3 region is CASTLGEVGGYTF. CDR3 nucleotide sequence: TGTGCCAGCACCCTGGGGGAGGTTGGTGGCTACACCTTC.

The CDR3 DNA reads TGTGCCAGCCATACTAGCGCGTCTTCCTACGAGCAGTACTTC. It yields the protein CASHTSASSYEQYF. J is TRBJ2-7 and V is TRBV2; 7 nucleotides match TRBD2. J gave up 1 base and V 8 bases, and 8 bases lay outside the gene matches. Germline CDR1 and CDR2: SNHLY and FYNNEI. The length of the CDR3 is 14 residues.

The chain recombines TRBV6-6 with TRBJ2-1; 12 nucleotides line up with TRBD2. V shed 5 bases and J 1 base; nucleotides not matched to a gene: 9. The germline CDR1 and CDR2 sequences are MNHNY and SVGAGI (reference sequence). The CDR3 loop spans 18 amino acids. CDR3 region: CASSPMTSGGSSYNEQFF. The DNA of the CDR3 is TGTGCCAGCAGTCCCATGACTAGCGGGGGCTCTTCCTACAATGAGCAGTTCTTC.

This chain uses TRBV7-2 with TRBJ1-3; 8 nucleotides agree with TRBD1. The V segment lost 5 bases and the J segment 0 bases; nucleotides outside the gene matches: 15. The CDR3 extends over 19 amino acids. Germline V gene data show CDR1 as SGHTA and CDR2 as FQGNSA. In DNA, the CDR3 is TGTGCCAGCAGCCTAGGGACAGGCTATTTACCTGACTCTGGAAACACCATATATTTT. Its translation: CASSLGTGYLPDSGNTIYF.

V usage is TRBV7-8 and J usage is TRBJ1-1; TRBD1 might be the D (6 bases). V lost 0 bases and J lost 3, with 11 bases in between. This CDR3 comprises 15 residues. Germline-derived CDR1 and CDR2 are SGHVS and FQNEAQ. The CDR3 coding sequence is TGTGCCAGCAGCTTAGCGGGGGCGCAATACACTGAAGCTTTCTTT. Translating it yields CASSLAGAQYTEAFF.

The chain couples TRBV6-2 or TRBV6-3 to TRBJ1-2; D might be TRBD1 (6 bases). CDR3 length equals 15 residues. Trimming shortened V by 5 bases and J by 8 bases, and 21 bases separated the two germline ends. CDR1 is MNHEY and CDR2 is SVGEGT in the germline V gene. CDR3 bases: TGTGCCAGCAGTCCCTTTCTTCGACAGGTCTGGGGCTACACCTTC. Its translation: CASSPFLRQVWGYTF.

The chain is built from TRBV5-1 and TRBJ2-7; 11 nucleotides agree with TRBD2. The V and J ends lost 1 base and 4 bases, in that order; junction bases with no gene match: 7. This CDR3 has 16 amino acids. Germline V gene data show CDR1 as SGHRS and CDR2 as YFSETQ. The CDR3: CASSLSSGRQGYEQYF. The CDR3 region has the DNA TGCGCCAGCAGCTTGTCTAGCGGGAGGCAGGGGTACGAGCAGTACTTC. The variable domain in full, completed from reference TRBV5-1 and TRBJ2-7, reads KAGVTQTPRYLIKTRGQQVTLSCSPISGHRSVSWYQQTPGQGLQFLFEYFSETQRNKGNFPGRFSGRQFSNSRSEMNVSTLELGDSALYLCASSLSSGRQGYEQYFGPGTRLTVT.

This clone was observed a single time. The V and J genes are TRBV3-1 (or the pseudogene TRBV3-2) and TRBJ1-3; D remains ambiguous. This CDR3 contains 13 residues. V dropped 0 bases and J dropped 3 bases, with 3 bases sitting between them. Germline CDR1 and CDR2: LGHDT and YNNKEL (reference sequence). This CDR3 is CASSQESGNTIYF. In DNA, the CDR3 is TGTGCCAGCAGCCAAGAGAGTGGAAACACCATATATTTT.

The V and J genes are TRBV6-2 or TRBV6-3 and TRBJ1-1; a weak D match, TRBD1 (5 bases). CDR3 size: 13 residues. Trimming removed 6 bases at V and 5 bases at J, with 13 bases between. Germline assignment: CDR1 MNHEY and CDR2 SVGEGT. The CDR3 coding sequence is TGTGCCAGCAGCCCTTCGACAGTAACTGAAGCTTTCTTT. This encodes CASSPSTVTEAFF.

The chain carries TRBV27 and TRBJ1-4; 9 nucleotides align to TRBD1. This CDR3 is built from 16 residues. V gave up 5 bases and J gave up 7 bases; unmatched junction bases: 11. Germline loops: CDR1 MNHEY, CDR2 SMNVEV (reference sequence). The CDR3 sequence: CASSPSGTGNTEKLFF. The CDR3 DNA reads TGTGCCAGCAGTCCGTCCGGGACAGGGAATACTGAAAAACTGTTTTTT.

The chain links TRBV7-2 to TRBJ2-1, with D perhaps TRBD2 (5 bases). The CDR3 consists of 13 residues. V lost 7 bases and J 6 bases, leaving 13 bases between the germline ends. Germline V gene data show CDR1 as SGHTA and CDR2 as FQGNSA. CDR3 bases: TGTGCCAGCAACTCCAACCGGGGCAATGAGCAGTTCTTC. This codes for CASNSNRGNEQFF.

The chain combines TRBV24-1 with TRBJ1-1; 8 nucleotides line up with TRBD1. Trimming at V came to 4 bases and at J to 0 bases, leaving 12 bases not matched to a gene. The CDR3 length is 18 residues. Germline V gives CDR1 KGHDR, CDR2 SFDVKD. This chain's CDR3 is CATSDPVGQDLMNTEAFF. The CDR3 DNA reads as TGTGCCACCAGTGACCCCGTGGGACAGGATCTCATGAACACTGAAGCTTTCTTT.

This chain joins TRBV5-1 and TRBJ2-7, with D possibly matching TRBD2 (6 bases). V was pared by 10 bases and J by 0 bases, with 23 bases between. The CDR3 consists of 16 residues. Germline-derived CDR1 and CDR2 are SGHRS and YFSETQ. The CDR3: CAGGTCGGPSSYEQYF. The CDR3 DNA reads TGCGCCGGCGGGACCTGTGGCGGGCCTTCCTCCTACGAGCAGTACTTC.